Listed below are T cell receptor beta chains from one sample, sequenced in a study of T cell responses to AZD1222 COVID-19 vaccine. Generated by immunoSEQ multiplex PCR, the TCRdb table keeps only in-frame clones and is missing some. The sample shows approximately 110,000 clones, roughly 90% of them seen only once. Material: peripheral blood, obtained 28 days after the second AZD1222 dose. The source is an adult who received the AZD1222 COVID-19 vaccine. Both conserved end residues are part of each CDR3. The order of the fields is J gene, V gene, clone size, D gene, CDR3 DNA, CDR3 protein. A D gene is named only where the DNA matches it firmly. Rows give clone size only sometimes, using once, few, many, or a class for an expanded clone.

TRBJ2-5 | TRBV2 | . | . | TGTGCCAGCAGTGAAAGTTACGTACAAGAGACCCAGTACTTC | CASSESYVQETQYF
TRBJ2-7 | TRBV28 | . | TRBD1 | TGTGCCAGCAGTTCCCCAGGGGGTATACGGACATACGAGCAGTACTTC | CASSSPGGIRTYEQYF
TRBJ1-4 | TRBV2 | once | . | TGTGCCAGCAGAGGACGGACTACTAATGAAAAACTGTTTTTT | CASRGRTTNEKLFF
TRBJ1-1 | TRBV7-9 | . | . | TGTGCCAGCAGCTTTCAGGGGAGGGGGACTGAAGCTTTCTTT | CASSFQGRGTEAFF
TRBJ2-1 | TRBV6-6 | . | TRBD2 | TGTGCCAGCAGTTCTAGCGGGGATGACAATGAGCAGTTCTTC | CASSSSGDDNEQFF
TRBJ1-6 | TRBV18 | . | . | TGTGCCAGCTCACCAGAGGGGAATAATTCACCCCTCCACTTT | CASSPEGNNSPLHF
TRBJ1-1 | TRBV2 | . | . | TGTGCCAGCAGTGAAGGGGGGGTCACTGAAGCTTTCTTT | CASSEGGVTEAFF
TRBJ1-3 | TRBV5-8 | . | . | TGTGCCAGCAGCTCCTACTCTGGAAACACCATATATTTT | CASSSYSGNTIYF
TRBJ2-2 | TRBV15 | . | . | TGTGCCACCAGCAGAGATAGGGAAGGGCCCGGGGAGCTGTTTTTT | CATSRDREGPGELFF
TRBJ2-5 | TRBV9 | . | . | TGTGCCAGCAGCGCTAGGGCCCAAGAGACCCAGTACTTC | CASSARAQETQYF
TRBJ2-1 | TRBV11-3 | . | . | TGTGCCAGCAGCTTAAATTCCGATGAGCAGTTCTTC | CASSLNSDEQFF
TRBJ1-4 | TRBV5-1 | . | . | TGCGCCAGCAGCTTCGTTACGGGGGATGAAAAACTGTTTTTT | CASSFVTGDEKLFF
TRBJ2-7 | TRBV10-1 | once | . | TGCGCCAGCAGTGCAGGGCGTGGGTACGAGCAGTACTTC | CASSAGRGYEQYF
TRBJ2-7 | TRBV12-3/TRBV12-4 | . | TRBD1 | TGTGCCAGCAGTTCCCGGGACAGCTACGAGCAGTACTTC | CASSSRDSYEQYF
TRBJ2-3 | TRBV28 | . | TRBD1 | TGTGCCAGCAGTTCGGGACAGGGTACAGATACGCAGTATTTT | CASSSGQGTDTQYF
TRBJ2-6 | TRBV28 | . | TRBD2 | TGTGCCAGCAGTTTATCGACTAGCGACCTTGACTCTGGGGCCAACGTCCTGACTTTC | CASSLSTSDLDSGANVLTF
TRBJ2-1 | TRBV28 | . | TRBD2 | TGTGCCAGCAGAAGTAGCGGGAGTAGGGGTGAGCAGTTCTTC | CASRSSGSRGEQFF
TRBJ1-1 | TRBV11-3 | . | . | TGTGCCAGCAGCCTAGGGCCAAACACTGAAGCTTTCTTT | CASSLGPNTEAFF
TRBJ2-2 | TRBV29-1 | . | TRBD2 | TGCAGCGTCCCAGGGGTGTCTAGCGGGAGCAACACCGGGGAGCTGTTTTTT | CSVPGVSSGSNTGELFF
TRBJ2-1 | TRBV19 | . | TRBD2 | TGTGCCAGTAGTCCTGGGGGGGTGGGTGAGCAGTTCTTC | CASSPGGVGEQFF
TRBJ1-5 | TRBV6-5 | . | . | TGTGCCAGCAGTCTGACGCGGTCTAGCAATCAGCCCCAGCATTTT | CASSLTRSSNQPQHF
TRBJ1-2 | TRBV12-3/TRBV12-4 | once | . | TGTGCCAGCAGTTTGGCGGATCACTATGGCTACACCTTC | CASSLADHYGYTF
TRBJ2-5 | TRBV3-1/TRBV3-2 | . | . | TGTGCCAGCAGCGGGTCGACATATGGAGGGAGTCAAGAGACCCAGTACTTC | CASSGSTYGGSQETQYF
TRBJ2-3 | TRBV2 | once | . | TGTGCCAGCAGTGCATTTCGGGATACGCAGTATTTT | CASSAFRDTQYF
TRBJ1-4 | TRBV29-1 | . | TRBD1 | TGCAGCGCCTCCGGGACAGGGGACGAAAAACTGTTTTTT | CSASGTGDEKLFF
TRBJ2-3 | TRBV7-2 | . | TRBD2 | TGTGCCAGCAGCTATAGCGGGGGGGCCGCGGCAGATACGCAGTATTTT | CASSYSGGAAADTQYF
TRBJ2-5 | TRBV7-2 | . | . | TGTGCCAGCAGGGACTCCGGAGAGACCCAGTACTTC | CASRDSGETQYF
TRBJ1-1 | TRBV7-2 | . | . | TGTGCCAGCAGCTTAGAAGGGTGGGGAGTGACTGAAGCTTTCTTT | CASSLEGWGVTEAFF
TRBJ1-4 | TRBV2 | . | TRBD1 | TGTGCCAGCAGTGGGGACAGGGAAACTAATGAAAAACTGTTTTTT | CASSGDRETNEKLFF
TRBJ1-2 | TRBV5-4 | . | . | TGTGCCAGCAATGGTCCCCCCAACTATGGCTACACCTTC | CASNGPPNYGYTF
TRBJ1-5 | TRBV7-9 | . | . | TGTGCCAGCAGCCAGGGTATCTCGGCCCAGCATTTT | CASSQGISAQHF
TRBJ1-4 | TRBV28 | . | . | TGTGCCAGCAGCTCTCCCCCTGGCGGGGCTAATGAAAAACTGTTTTTT | CASSSPPGGANEKLFF